This TCR beta chain was documented in a study of cytotoxic CD8 clonotypes in ibrutinib-treated CLL. Turning to the study itself: Following a median 12 months of treatment, with a range of 6 to 36, response samples were taken. Samples yielded averages of hundreds of thousands of productive templates and about 100,000 productive rearrangements.

Whole-study results and caveats: With treatment, public clonotypes, which were uncommon, either contracted or remained stable.

The repertoire was sequenced with immunoSEQ multiplex PCR; TCRdb's copy has only in-frame clones and lacks some. In the table there are 73,000 or so clones, under 70% of which are singletons. This CDR3 region has 18 residues. The germline gives CDR1 SGHTA, CDR2 FQGNSA. Trimming pared 1 base from V and 0 bases from J, leaving 18 bases between. Notes on this clone: Its antigen is unknown.

Around 1.8 micrograms of genomic DNA (from cryopreserved PBMCs) were used for TCR beta libraries. The chain is built from TRBV7-2 and TRBJ1-1; D possibly corresponds to TRBD1 (6 bases). The receptor's source is a human donor with chronic lymphocytic leukemia. The sequencing used PBMCs, collected after 12 months of ibrutinib treatment. CDR3 residues: CASSLVGQIYKMNTEAFF. The DNA of the CDR3 is TGTGCCAGCAGCTTAGTCGGACAGATATACAAGATGAACACTGAAGCTTTCTTT.